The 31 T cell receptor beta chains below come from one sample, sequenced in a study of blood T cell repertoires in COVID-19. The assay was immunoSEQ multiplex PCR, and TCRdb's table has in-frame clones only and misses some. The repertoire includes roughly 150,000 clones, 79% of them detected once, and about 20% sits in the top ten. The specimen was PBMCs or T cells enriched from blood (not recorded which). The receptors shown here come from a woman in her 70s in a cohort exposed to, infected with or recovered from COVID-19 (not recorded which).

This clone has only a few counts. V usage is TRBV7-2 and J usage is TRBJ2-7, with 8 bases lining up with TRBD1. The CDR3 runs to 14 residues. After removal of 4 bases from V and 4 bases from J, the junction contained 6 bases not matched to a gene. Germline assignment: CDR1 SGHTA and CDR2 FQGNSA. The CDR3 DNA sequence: TGTGCCAGCAGCTCCGGACAGGGACTTTACGAGCAGTACTTC. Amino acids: CASSSGQGLYEQYF. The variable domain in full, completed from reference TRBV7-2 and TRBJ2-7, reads GAGVSQSPSNKVTEKGKDVELRCDPISGHTALYWYRQSLGQGLEFLIYFQGNSAPDKSGLPSDRFSAERTGGSVSTLTIQRTQQEDSAVYLCASSSGQGLYEQYFGPGTRLTVT.

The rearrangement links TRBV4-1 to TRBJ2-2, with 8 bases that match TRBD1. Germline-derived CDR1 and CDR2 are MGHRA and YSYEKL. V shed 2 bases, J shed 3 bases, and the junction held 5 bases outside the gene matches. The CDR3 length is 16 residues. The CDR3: CASSQPGTGDTGELFF. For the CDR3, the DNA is TGCGCCAGCAGCCAACCAGGGACAGGAGACACCGGGGAGCTGTTTTTT.

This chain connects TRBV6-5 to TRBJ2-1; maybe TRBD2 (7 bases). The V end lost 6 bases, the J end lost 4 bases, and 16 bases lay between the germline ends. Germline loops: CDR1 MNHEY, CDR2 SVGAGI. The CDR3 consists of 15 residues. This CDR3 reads CASSLGGSGYNEQFF. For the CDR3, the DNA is TGTGCCAGCAGCCTAGGGGGTAGCGGGTACAATGAGCAGTTCTTC.

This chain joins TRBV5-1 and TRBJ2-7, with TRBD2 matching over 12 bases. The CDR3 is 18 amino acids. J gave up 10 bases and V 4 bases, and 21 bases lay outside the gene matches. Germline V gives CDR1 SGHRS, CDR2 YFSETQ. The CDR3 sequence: CASSLTHRTSGTTPKQYF. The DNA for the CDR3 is TGCGCCAGCAGCCTAACCCATAGGACTAGCGGGACGACACCTAAACAGTACTTC.

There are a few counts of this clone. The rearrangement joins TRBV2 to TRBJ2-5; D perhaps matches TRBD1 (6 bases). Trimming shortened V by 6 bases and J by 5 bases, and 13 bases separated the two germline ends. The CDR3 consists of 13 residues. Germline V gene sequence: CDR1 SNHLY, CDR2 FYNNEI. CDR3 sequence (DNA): TGTGCCAGCAGCCGGACAGTAGGGGAGACCCAGTACTTC. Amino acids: CASSRTVGETQYF. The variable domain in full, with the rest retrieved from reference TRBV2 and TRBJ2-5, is EPEVTQTPSHQVTQMGQEVILRCVPISNHLYFYWYRQILGQKVEFLVSFYNNEISEKSEIFDDQFSVERPDGSNFTLKIRSTKLEDSAMYFCASSRTVGETQYFGPGTRLLVL.

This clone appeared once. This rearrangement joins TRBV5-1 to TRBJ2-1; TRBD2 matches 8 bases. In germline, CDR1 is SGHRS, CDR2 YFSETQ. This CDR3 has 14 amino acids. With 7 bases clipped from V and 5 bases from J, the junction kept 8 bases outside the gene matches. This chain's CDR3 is CASWKGLGHNEQFF. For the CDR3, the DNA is TGCGCCAGCTGGAAGGGACTAGGCCACAATGAGCAGTTCTTC.

This CDR3 is CASSEVGGTYEQYF. The CDR3 region has the DNA TGTGCCAGCAGTGAAGTGGGGGGAACCTACGAGCAGTACTTC. This chain connects TRBV6-1 to TRBJ2-7, with D tentatively TRBD2 (6 bases). The germline V gene encodes CDR1 MNHNS and CDR2 SASEGT. The germline V and J ends were trimmed by 1 base and 2 bases, with 9 bases remaining between them. The CDR3 spans 14 residues.

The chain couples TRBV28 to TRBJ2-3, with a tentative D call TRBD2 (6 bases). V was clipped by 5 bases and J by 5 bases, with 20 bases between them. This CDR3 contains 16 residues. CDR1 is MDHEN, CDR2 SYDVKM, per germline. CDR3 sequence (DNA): TGTGCCAGCAGTCCCCCATCTGCGGGATCGCGAGATACGCAGTATTTT. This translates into CASSPPSAGSRDTQYF.

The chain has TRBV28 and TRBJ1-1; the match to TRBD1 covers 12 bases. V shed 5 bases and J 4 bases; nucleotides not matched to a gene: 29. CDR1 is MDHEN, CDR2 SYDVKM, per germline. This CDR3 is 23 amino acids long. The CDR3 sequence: CASSPMGAGGTGGGLTRSTEAFF. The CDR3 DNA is TGTGCCAGCAGTCCTATGGGGGCTGGCGGGACAGGGGGCGGTCTTACGAGGAGCACTGAAGCTTTCTTT.

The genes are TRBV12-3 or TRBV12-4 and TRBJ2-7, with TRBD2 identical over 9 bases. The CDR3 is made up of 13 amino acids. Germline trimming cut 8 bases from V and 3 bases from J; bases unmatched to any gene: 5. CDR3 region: CASRLAENYEQYF. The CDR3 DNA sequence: TGTGCCAGCCGACTAGCGGAAAACTACGAGCAGTACTTC.

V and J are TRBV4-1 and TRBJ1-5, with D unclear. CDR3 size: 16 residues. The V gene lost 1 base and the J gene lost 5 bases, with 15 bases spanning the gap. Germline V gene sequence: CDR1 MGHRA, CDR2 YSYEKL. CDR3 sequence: CASSQAAGMRDQPQHF. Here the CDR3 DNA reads TGCGCCAGCAGCCAAGCGGCGGGGATGAGGGATCAGCCCCAGCATTTT.

In DNA, the CDR3 is TGTGCCAGCAGAGCCAGACAGGGTAACTATGGCTACACCTTC. It specifies CASRARQGNYGYTF. The chain carries TRBV6-5 and TRBJ1-2; TRBD1 aligns across 7 bases. This CDR3 region has 14 residues. With 6 bases clipped from V and 1 base from J, the junction kept 5 bases outside the gene matches. The germline V gene has CDR1 MNHEY and CDR2 SVGAGI.

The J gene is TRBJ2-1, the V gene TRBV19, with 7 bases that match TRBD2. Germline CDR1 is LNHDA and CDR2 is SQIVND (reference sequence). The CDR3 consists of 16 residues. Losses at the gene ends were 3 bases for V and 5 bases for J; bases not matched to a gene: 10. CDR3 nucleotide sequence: TGTGCCAGTAGTATCGGGGGAGGACTAGTAGACAATGAGCAGTTCTTC. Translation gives CASSIGGGLVDNEQFF.

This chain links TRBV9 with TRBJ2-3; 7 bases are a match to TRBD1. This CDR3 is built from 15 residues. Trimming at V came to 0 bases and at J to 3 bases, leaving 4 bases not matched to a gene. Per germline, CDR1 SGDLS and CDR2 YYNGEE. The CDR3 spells CASSVGGQRTDTQYF. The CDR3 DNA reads TGTGCCAGCAGCGTAGGGGGACAGAGAACAGATACGCAGTATTTT.

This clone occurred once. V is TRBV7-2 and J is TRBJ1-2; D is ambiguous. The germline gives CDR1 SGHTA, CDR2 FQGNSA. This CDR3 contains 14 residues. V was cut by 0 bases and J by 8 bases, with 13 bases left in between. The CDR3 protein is CASSLAYGSGGYTF. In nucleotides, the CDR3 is TGTGCCAGCAGCTTAGCTTACGGGAGTGGGGGCTACACCTTC.

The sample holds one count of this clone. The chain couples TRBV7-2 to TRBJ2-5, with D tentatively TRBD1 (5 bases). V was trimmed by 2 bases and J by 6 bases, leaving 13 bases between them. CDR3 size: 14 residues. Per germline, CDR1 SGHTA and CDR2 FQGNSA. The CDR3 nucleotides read TGTGCCAGCAGCTTAATACCAGGGCGCCAGACCCAGTACTTC. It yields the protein CASSLIPGRQTQYF.

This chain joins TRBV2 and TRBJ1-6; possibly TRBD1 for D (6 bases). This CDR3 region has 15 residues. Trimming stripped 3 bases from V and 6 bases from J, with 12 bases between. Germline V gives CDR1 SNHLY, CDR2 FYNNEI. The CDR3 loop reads CASSEQGFSNSPLHF. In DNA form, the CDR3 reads TGTGCCAGCAGTGAGCAGGGGTTTAGTAATTCACCCCTCCACTTT.

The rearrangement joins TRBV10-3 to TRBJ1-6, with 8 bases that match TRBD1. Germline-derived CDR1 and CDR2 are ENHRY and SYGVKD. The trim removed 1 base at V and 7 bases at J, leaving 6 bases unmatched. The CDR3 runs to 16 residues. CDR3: CAISEFGQGRNSPLHF. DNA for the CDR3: TGTGCCATCAGTGAGTTCGGACAGGGCCGGAATTCACCCCTCCACTTT.

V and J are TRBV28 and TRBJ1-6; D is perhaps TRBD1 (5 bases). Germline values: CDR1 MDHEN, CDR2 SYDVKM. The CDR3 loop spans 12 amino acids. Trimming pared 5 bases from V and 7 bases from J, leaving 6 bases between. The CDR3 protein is CASSRGNSPLHF. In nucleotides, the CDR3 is TGTGCCAGCAGTAGGGGAAATTCACCCCTCCACTTT.

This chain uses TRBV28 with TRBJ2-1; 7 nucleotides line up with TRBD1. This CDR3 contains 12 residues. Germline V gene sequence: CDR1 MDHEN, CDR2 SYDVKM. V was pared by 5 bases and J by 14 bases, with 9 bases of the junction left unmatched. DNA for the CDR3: TGTGCCAGCAGTCCGAACAGGGGCCTTGAGTTCTTC. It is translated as CASSPNRGLEFF.

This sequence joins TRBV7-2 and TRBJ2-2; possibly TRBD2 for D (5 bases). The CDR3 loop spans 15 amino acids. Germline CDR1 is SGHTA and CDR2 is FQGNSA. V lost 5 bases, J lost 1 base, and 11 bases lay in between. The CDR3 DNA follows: TGTGCCAGCAGCCGTCCGGCGGGGAACACCGGGGAGCTGTTTTTT. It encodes CASSRPAGNTGELFF.

Here the CDR3 DNA reads TGTGCCAGCTCATCCCGGGACAGGGGGCCCCATGAAGCTTTCTTT. Translating gives CASSSRDRGPHEAFF. The genes are TRBV7-9 and TRBJ1-1; 12 positions match TRBD1. The CDR3 consists of 15 residues. V lost 8 bases, J lost 7 bases, and 11 bases stayed unmatched. Germline V CDR1 and CDR2: SEHNR, FQNEAQ (reference sequence).

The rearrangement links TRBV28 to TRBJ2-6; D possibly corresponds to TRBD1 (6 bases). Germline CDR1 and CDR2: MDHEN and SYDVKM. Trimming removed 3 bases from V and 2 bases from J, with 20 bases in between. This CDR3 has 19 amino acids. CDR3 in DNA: TGTGCCAGCAGTTTCATTAGGGGGAAGGTTCTTACTGGGGCCAACGTCCTGACTTTC. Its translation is CASSFIRGKVLTGANVLTF.

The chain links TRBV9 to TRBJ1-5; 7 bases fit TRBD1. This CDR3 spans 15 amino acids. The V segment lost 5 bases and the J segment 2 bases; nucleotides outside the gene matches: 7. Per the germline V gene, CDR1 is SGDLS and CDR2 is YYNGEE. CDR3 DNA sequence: TGTGCCAGCAGTAAGACAGGGATGGGCAATCAGCCCCAGCATTTT. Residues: CASSKTGMGNQPQHF. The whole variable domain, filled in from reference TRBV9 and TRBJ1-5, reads DSGVTQTPKHLITATGQRVTLRCSPRSGDLSVYWYQQSLDQGLQFLIQYYNGEERAKGNILERFSAQQFPDLHSELNLSSLELGDSALYFCASSKTGMGNQPQHFGDGTRLSIL.

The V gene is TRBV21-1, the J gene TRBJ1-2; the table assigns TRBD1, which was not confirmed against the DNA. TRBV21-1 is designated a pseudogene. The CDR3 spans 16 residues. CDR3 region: CASNLGRTGTCYGYTF. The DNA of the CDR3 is TGTGCCAGCAACCTTGGACGAACGGGGACATGCTATGGCTACACCTTC.

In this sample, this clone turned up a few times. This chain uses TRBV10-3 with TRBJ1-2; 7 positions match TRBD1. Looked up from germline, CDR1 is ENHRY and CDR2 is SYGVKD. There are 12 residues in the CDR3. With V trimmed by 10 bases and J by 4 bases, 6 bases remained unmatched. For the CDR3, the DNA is TGTGCCACCCGGGACAGCTTCTATGGCTACACCTTC. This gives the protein CATRDSFYGYTF.

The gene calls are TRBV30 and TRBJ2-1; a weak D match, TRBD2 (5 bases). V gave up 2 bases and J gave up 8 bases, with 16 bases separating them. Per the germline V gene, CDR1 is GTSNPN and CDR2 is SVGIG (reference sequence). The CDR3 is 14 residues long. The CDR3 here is CAWSPTTPGDEQFF. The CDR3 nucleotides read TGTGCCTGGAGTCCGACTACCCCGGGCGATGAGCAGTTCTTC.

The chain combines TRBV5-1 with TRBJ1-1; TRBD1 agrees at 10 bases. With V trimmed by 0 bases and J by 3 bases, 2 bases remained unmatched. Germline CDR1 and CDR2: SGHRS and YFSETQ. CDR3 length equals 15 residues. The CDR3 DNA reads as TGCGCCAGCAGCTTGGGAGGACAGGGGGACACTGAAGCTTTCTTT. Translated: CASSLGGQGDTEAFF.

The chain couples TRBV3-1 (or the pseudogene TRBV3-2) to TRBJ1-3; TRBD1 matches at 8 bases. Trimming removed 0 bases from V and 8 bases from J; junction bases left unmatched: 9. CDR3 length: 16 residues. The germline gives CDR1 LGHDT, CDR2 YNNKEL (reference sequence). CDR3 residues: CASSQDQAGGADTIYF. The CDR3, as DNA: TGTGCCAGCAGCCAAGATCAGGCAGGGGGCGCAGACACCATATATTTT.

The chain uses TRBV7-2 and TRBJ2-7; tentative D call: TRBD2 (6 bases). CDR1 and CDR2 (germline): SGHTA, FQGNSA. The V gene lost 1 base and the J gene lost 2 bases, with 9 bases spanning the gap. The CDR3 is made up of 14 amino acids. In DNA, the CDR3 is TGTGCCAGCAGCTTAGATCTAGCGACCTACGAGCAGTACTTC. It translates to CASSLDLATYEQYF.

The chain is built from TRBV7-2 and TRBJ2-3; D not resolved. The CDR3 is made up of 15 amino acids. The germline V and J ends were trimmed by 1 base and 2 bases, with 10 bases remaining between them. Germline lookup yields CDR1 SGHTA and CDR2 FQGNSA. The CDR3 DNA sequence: TGTGCCAGCAGCTTAGATGGGCGTATCACAGATACGCAGTATTTT. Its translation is CASSLDGRITDTQYF.